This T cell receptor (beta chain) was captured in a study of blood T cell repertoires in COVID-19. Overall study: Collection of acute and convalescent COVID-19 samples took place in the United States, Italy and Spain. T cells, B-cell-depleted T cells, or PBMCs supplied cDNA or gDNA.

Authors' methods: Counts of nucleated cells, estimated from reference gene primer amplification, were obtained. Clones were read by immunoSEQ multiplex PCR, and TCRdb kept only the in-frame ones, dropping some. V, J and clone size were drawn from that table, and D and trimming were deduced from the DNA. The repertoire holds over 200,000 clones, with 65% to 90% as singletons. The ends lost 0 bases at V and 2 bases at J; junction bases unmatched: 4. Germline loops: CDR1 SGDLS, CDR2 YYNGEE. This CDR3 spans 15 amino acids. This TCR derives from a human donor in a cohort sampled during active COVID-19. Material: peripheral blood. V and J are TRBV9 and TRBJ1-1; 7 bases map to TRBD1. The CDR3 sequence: CASSVGDSSNTEAFF. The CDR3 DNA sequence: TGTGCCAGCAGCGTAGGGGACAGCTCTAACACTGAAGCTTTCTTT.